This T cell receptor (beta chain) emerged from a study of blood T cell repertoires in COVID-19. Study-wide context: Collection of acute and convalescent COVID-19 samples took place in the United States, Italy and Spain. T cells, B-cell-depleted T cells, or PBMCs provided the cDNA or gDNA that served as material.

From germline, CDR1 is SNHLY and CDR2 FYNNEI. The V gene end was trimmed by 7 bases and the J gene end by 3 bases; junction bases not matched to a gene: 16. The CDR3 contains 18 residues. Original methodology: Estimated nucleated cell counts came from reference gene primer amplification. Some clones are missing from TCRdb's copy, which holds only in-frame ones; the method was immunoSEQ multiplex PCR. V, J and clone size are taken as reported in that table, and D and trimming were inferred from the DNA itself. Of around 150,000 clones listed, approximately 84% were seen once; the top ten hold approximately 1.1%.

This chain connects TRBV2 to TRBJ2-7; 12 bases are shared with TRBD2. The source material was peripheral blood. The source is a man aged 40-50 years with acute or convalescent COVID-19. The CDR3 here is CASTKGASGGAGIYEQYF. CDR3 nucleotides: TGTGCCAGCACCAAAGGGGCTAGCGGGGGGGCCGGGATCTACGAGCAGTACTTC.